This TCR beta chain was profiled in a study of vaccination and CD4 T cells after COVID-19. Turning to the study itself: The peptides that stimulated the cells were overlapping spike peptides from SARS-CoV-2, HCoV-NL63, HCoV-OC43 and HCoV-229E.

The study sequenced cultured CD4+ T cell DNA using the Oncomine TCR Beta short-read assay. One entry per CDR3 protein results from TCRdb running MiXCR on the PCR reads. The profile shows more than 15,000 distinct CDR3 sequences, around 45% of them singletons. The treatment here: roughly ten-day PBMC culture with coronavirus spike peptide pools or control peptides (ViraFEST assay). Points on this clonotype: Its target is unknown.

Findings and caveats of the study: Only post-vaccination samples contained a median 86.3% of the reactive clones in convalescent patients.

The CDR3 is made up of 16 amino acids. The junction had 7 bases not matched to a gene; V was cut back by 1 base and J by 7 bases. Germline CDR1 reads MDHEN; CDR2 reads SYDVKM. The rearrangement joins TRBV28 to TRBJ1-5, with 10 bases that match TRBD1. The sequenced material came from CD4+ T cells from blood, cultured in vitro. The sequence came from a human donor who had recovered from COVID-19. This chain's CDR3 is CASSLYWTGGGQPQHF. The CDR3 DNA sequence: TGTGCCAGCAGTTTATATTGGACAGGGGGGGGCCAGCCCCAGCATTTT. Together with reference TRBV28 and TRBJ1-5, the CDR3 gives the full variable domain: DVKVTQSSRYLVKRTGEKVFLECVQDMDHENMFWYRQDPGLGLRLIYFSYDVKMKEKGDIPEGYSVSREKKERFSLILESASTNQTSMYLCASSLYWTGGGQPQHFGDGTRLSIL.